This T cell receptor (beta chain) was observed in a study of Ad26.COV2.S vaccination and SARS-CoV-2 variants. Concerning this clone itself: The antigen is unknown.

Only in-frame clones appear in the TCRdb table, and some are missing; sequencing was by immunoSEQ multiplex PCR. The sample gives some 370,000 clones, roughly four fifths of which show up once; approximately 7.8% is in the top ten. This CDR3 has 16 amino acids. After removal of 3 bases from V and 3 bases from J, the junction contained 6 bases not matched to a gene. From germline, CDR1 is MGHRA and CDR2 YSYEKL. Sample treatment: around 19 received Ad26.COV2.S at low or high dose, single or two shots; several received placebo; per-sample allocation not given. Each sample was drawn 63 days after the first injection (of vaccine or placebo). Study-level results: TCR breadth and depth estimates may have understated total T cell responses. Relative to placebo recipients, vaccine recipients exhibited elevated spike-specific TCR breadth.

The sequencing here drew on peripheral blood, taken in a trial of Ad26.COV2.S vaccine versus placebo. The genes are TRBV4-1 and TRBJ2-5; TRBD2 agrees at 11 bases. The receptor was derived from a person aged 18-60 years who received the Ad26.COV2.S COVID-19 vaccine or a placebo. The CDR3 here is CASSHVSGGAEETQYF. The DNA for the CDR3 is TGCGCCAGCAGCCATGTTAGCGGGGGGGCGGAAGAGACCCAGTACTTC.